This T cell receptor beta chain derives from a study of blood T cell repertoires in COVID-19 (dated by TCRdb to between 2020 and 2021). Notes on the research overall: Samples covering the acute and convalescent phases of COVID-19 were provided by collaborators in the United States, Italy and Spain. The prospective study material was composed of cDNA or gDNA derived from T cells, B-cell-depleted T cells, or PBMCs. Deeply sampled blood TCRbeta repertoires from subjects exposed to, actively infected with, or recovered from COVID-19 were included in the dataset. A freely available public database, intended as a resource for researchers studying the immune response to SARS-CoV-2, is where the repertoires were released. Samples came from the ongoing ImmuneRACE study (first 160 participants) plus 1,254 subjects from 6 global collaborators. Sample metadata almost always included a de-identified subject ID, COVID-19 status, age in years and sex. Where available, HLA class I and class II types were obtained from metadata supplied by the sample provider rather than from assay-based typing.

General study outcomes and caveats: How much clinical and demographic metadata was included differed by source and by participant, and the metadata was provided uncurated.

As for this clone: Its antigen remains undetermined. No base-level quality is on record; no much larger clone is a single base apart.

Via the germline V gene (reference sequence), CDR1 is MNHEY and CDR2 SMNVEV. The CDR3 contains 15 residues, cysteine and phenylalanine counted. Just the 45-base CDR3 DNA is kept, in frame starting at base 1. The germline V end is reduced by 2 bases and the J end by 6 bases; junction bases left unmatched: 9. TCRbeta CDR3 regions were amplified from genomic DNA using the immunoSEQ Assay, a bias-controlled multiplex PCR. The published analysis was carried out like this. The number of nucleated cells in each sample was estimated from the amplification of reference gene primers within the assay. To quantify the absolute abundance of each unique TCRbeta CDR3 rearrangement, sequence reads were collapsed and filtered. For each sample, productive Simpson clonality was calculated by taking the square root of Simpson's diversity index across productive rearrangements. This immuneACCESS table, as held by TCRdb, lists in-frame sequences with V and J called but not all clones. Of the missing ones, under half trace to an unresolved V gene in checked studies; the others have no known cause. V, J and clone size are taken as reported in that table, and D and trimming were inferred from the DNA itself. The sample table shows fewer than 250,000 clones, and about 85% are seen once. The ten most abundant clones make up just under 1% of the sample.

Whole blood was collected in K2EDTA tubes by collaborating institutions according to the institutions' own protocols. For TCRbeta analysis, collaborators shipped samples in one of three forms: frozen whole blood, isolated PBMCs, or DNA extracted from either of those sample types. The TCR comes from a man between 40 and 49 years old with acute or convalescent COVID-19. The rearrangement combines TRBV27 with TRBJ1-2; TRBD1 fits 7 bases in the junction. Sequenced material: peripheral blood. The nucleotide sequence is TGTGCCAGCAGTTTAGCCGGAACAGGGGTTAATGGCTACACCTTC. It is translated as CASSLAGTGVNGYTF.